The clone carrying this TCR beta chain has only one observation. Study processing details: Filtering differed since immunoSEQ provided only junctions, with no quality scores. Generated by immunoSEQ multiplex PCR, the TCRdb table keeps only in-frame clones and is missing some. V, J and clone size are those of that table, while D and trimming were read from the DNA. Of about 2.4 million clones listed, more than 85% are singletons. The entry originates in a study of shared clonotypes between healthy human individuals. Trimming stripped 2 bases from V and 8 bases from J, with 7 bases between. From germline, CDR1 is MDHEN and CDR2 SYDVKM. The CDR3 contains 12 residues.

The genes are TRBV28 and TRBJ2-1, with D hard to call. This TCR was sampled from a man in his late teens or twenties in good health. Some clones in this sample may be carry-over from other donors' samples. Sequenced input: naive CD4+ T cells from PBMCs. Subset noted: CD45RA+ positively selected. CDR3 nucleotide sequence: TGTGCCAGCAGTTTAGTTTCCGATGAGCAGTTCTTC. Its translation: CASSLVSDEQFF.